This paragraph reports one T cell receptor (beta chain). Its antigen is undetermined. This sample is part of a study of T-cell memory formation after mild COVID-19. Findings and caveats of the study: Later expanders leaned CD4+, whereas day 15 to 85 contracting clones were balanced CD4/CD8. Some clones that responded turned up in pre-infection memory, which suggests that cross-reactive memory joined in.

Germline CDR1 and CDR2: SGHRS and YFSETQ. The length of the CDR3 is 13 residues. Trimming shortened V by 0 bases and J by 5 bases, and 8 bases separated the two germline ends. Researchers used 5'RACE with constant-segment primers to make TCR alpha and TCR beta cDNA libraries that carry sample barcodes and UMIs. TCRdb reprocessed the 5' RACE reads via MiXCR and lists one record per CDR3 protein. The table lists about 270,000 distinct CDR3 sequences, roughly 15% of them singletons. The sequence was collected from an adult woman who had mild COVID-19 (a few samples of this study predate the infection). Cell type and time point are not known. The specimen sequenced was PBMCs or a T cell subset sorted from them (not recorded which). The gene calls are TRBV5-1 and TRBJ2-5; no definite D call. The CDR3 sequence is CASSLGQPETQYF. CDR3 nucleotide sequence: TGCGCCAGCAGCTTGGGTCAGCCCGAGACCCAGTACTTC.